The rows below give T cell receptor beta chains drawn from one sample of a study of shared clonotypes between healthy human individuals. Sequenced by immunoSEQ multiplex PCR; TCRdb stores in-frame clones only, minus some. In the table there are over 400,000 clones, about 85% of which are singletons. The sample was PBMCs. These receptors all come from a woman aged 40 to 55 in good health. Some clones in this sample may be carry-over from other donors' samples. The CDR3 runs from the conserved cysteine through the conserved F or W.

v_gene	j_gene	CDR3aa
TRBV28	TRBJ2-7	CASSLMLGPRDCEQYF
TRBV7-2	TRBJ2-7	CASSLGPETYEQYF
TRBV4-1	TRBJ1-1	CASSQVPGVDTEAFF
TRBV10-3	TRBJ2-2	CAINRPDGELFF
TRBV10-3	TRBJ1-5	CAISADRGNQPQHF
TRBV7-2	TRBJ1-2	CASSPRRPNYGYTF
TRBV5-6	TRBJ2-5	CASSFWPQEGGETQYF
TRBV30	TRBJ2-5	CAWSAYVDRGKETQYF
TRBV6-5	TRBJ2-2	CASRRQGELFF
TRBV10-3	TRBJ1-5	CAIRRDWDQPQHF
TRBV9	TRBJ2-2	CASRGQGIGELFF
TRBV5-1	TRBJ2-7	CASRIDPGGPYEQYF
TRBV2	TRBJ2-7	CASRVGPLYEQYF
TRBV9	TRBJ1-2	CASSVGARTNYGYTF
TRBV30	TRBJ2-5	CAWSVLGGETQYF
TRBV4-2	TRBJ2-2	CASTGQQGAGTGELFF
TRBV19	TRBJ2-4	CASNRDVTKNIQYF
TRBV7-2	TRBJ2-1	CASSFSGVMGSEQFF
TRBV27	TRBJ1-1	CASSLEASTEAFF
TRBV11-1	TRBJ2-7	CASSPSRGQEQYF
TRBV7-9	TRBJ2-2	CASSWSQGGGELFF
TRBV11-3	TRBJ1-1	CASSRTGGEAFF
TRBV28	TRBJ1-6	CASSFRAGYNSPLHF